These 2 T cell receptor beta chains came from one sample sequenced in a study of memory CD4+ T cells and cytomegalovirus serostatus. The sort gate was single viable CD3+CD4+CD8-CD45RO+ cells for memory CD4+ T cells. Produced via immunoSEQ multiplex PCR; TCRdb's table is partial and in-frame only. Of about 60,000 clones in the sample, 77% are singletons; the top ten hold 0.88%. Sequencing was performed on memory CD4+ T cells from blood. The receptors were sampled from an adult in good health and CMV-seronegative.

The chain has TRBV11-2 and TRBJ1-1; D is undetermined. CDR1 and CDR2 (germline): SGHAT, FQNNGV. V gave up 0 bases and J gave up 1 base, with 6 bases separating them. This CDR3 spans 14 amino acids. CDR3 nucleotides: TGTGCCAGCAGCTTAGATTGGGCGAACACTGAAGCTTTCTTT. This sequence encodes CASSLDWANTEAFF.

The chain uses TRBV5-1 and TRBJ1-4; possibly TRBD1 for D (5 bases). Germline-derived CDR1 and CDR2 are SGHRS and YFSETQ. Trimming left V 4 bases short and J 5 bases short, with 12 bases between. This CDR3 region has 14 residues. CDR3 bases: TGCGCCAGCAGCAGAGGGGAACTAAATGAAAAACTGTTTTTT. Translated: CASSRGELNEKLFF.